This T cell receptor beta chain was identified during a study of radiotherapy plus CTLA-4 blockade in lung cancer. Study background: Patients showed objective responses in 15% to 20% of cases, and disease control was achieved by about 31%.

Comment on this clone: Its antigen is not known.

Focal radiation with ipilimumab CTLA-4 blockade was given to patients with chemo-refractory metastatic non-small-cell lung cancer. Assay: immunoSEQ multiplex PCR; the TCRdb copy retains only in-frame clones and omits some. The data show some 78,000 clones, approximately 86% seen once. Germline V CDR1 and CDR2: MNHEY, SVGAGI. CDR3 length: 14 amino acids. J was trimmed by 7 bases and V by 5 bases; bases with no gene match: 8. Notes on the study in general: It was early blood T cell clone dynamics, with interferon-beta, that reportedly best predicted response.

The chain has TRBV6-5 and TRBJ1-5; the match to TRBD1 covers 7 bases. The TCR comes from a human donor with non-small cell lung cancer who had stable disease on radiotherapy plus ipilimumab. The sample in question was peripheral blood, obtained from a patient treated with radiotherapy plus ipilimumab. The CDR3 loop reads CASSPRQGFQPQHF. The CDR3 DNA reads TGTGCCAGCAGTCCTAGACAGGGTTTCCAGCCCCAGCATTTT.